This T cell receptor (beta chain) is drawn from a study of T-cell memory formation after mild COVID-19. The study's findings and limits: Clones from the second wave (peaking day 37) had unconfirmed SARS-CoV-2 specificity. There was a balanced CD4/CD8 profile in clones contracting day 15 to 85, and later expanders leaned CD4+.

After removal of 5 bases from V and 7 bases from J, the junction contained 6 bases not matched to a gene. The CDR3 loop spans 15 amino acids. 5'RACE primed at constant segments yielded TCR alpha and TCR beta cDNA libraries bearing sample barcodes and UMIs. TCRdb processed the 5' RACE reads anew with MiXCR; each CDR3 protein has one entry. The data show over 450,000 distinct CDR3 sequences, approximately 20% seen once. Turning to this clonotype: Its antigen is unidentified.

V and J are TRBV12-3 or TRBV12-4 and TRBJ2-1, with 12 bases lining up with TRBD2. The sample consisted of PBMCs or a T cell subset sorted from them (not recorded which). The source of this sequence is an adult woman who had mild COVID-19 (a few samples of this study predate the infection). Cell type and time point are not known. The CDR3 DNA follows: TGTGCCAGCAGTGGGCTAGCGGGGGGGCCGAATGAGCAGTTCTTC. Residues: CASSGLAGGPNEQFF.